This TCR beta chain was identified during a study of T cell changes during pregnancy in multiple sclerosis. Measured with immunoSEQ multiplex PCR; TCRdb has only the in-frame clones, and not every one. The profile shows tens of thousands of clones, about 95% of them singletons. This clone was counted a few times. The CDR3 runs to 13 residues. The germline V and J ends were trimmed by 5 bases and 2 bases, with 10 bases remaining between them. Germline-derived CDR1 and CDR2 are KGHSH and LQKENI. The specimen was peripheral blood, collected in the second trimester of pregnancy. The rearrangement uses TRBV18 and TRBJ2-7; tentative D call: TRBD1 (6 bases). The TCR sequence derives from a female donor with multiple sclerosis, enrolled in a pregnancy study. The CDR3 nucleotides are TGTGCCAGCTCAGACGGACAGACCTACGAGCAGTACTTC. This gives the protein CASSDGQTYEQYF.